Listed below are T cell receptor beta chains from one sample, sequenced in a study of chemoradiotherapy in HPV16-positive cancers. Clones were sequenced by immunoSEQ multiplex PCR, and TCRdb holds only the in-frame ones, with some missing. Seen here are some 5,000 clones, less than 80% observed once, and the top ten hold over 15%. This sample was obtained from a patient who underwent chemoradiotherapy. The receptors come from a human donor with HPV-associated anogenital cancer. CDR3s include the opening cysteine and the closing phenylalanine or tryptophan. The D gene is left open where the match is weak. Clone sizes are given selectively: once, few, many, or a class where the clone is expanded.

v_gene: TRBV15; j_gene: TRBJ2-2; abundance: NA; d_gene: TRBD1; CDR3aa: CATSRAIETGAGELFF; CDR3nt: TGTGCCACCAGCAGAGCCATAGAGACAGGGGCCGGGGAGCTGTTTTTT
v_gene: TRBV30; j_gene: TRBJ2-1; abundance: once; d_gene: TRBD1; CDR3aa: CAWSVGGSSYNEQFF; CDR3nt: TGTGCCTGGAGTGTAGGGGGCAGCTCCTACAATGAGCAGTTCTTC
v_gene: TRBV5-1; j_gene: TRBJ2-5; abundance: NA; d_gene: NA; CDR3aa: CASSLSTEETQYF; CDR3nt: TGCGCCAGCAGCTTGTCGACAGAGGAGACCCAGTACTTC
v_gene: TRBV2; j_gene: TRBJ2-5; abundance: few; d_gene: TRBD2; CDR3aa: CASGGLAGVETQYF; CDR3nt: TGTGCCAGCGGGGGACTAGCGGGAGTGGAGACCCAGTACTTC
v_gene: TRBV5-6; j_gene: TRBJ2-2; abundance: few; d_gene: NA; CDR3aa: CASSQRRASNTGELFF; CDR3nt: TGTGCCAGCAGCCAGAGACGGGCTTCGAACACCGGGGAGCTGTTTTTT
v_gene: TRBV19; j_gene: TRBJ2-7; abundance: NA; d_gene: TRBD1; CDR3aa: CASSPRTGVHRTYEQYF; CDR3nt: TGTGCCAGTAGTCCCCGGACAGGGGTCCATAGGACCTACGAGCAGTACTTC
v_gene: TRBV30; j_gene: TRBJ2-5; abundance: once; d_gene: NA; CDR3aa: CAWSGAIPGETQYF; CDR3nt: TGTGCCTGGAGTGGGGCCATCCCAGGAGAGACCCAGTACTTC
v_gene: TRBV10-3; j_gene: TRBJ1-1; abundance: NA; d_gene: NA; CDR3aa: CAISEGLMNTEAFF; CDR3nt: TGTGCCATCAGTGAAGGGTTGATGAACACTGAAGCTTTCTTT
v_gene: TRBV5-1; j_gene: TRBJ1-1; abundance: NA; d_gene: NA; CDR3aa: CASSPPGGITEAFF; CDR3nt: TGCGCCAGCAGCCCCCCGGGAGGGATCACTGAAGCTTTCTTT
v_gene: TRBV19; j_gene: TRBJ1-1; abundance: few; d_gene: TRBD1; CDR3aa: CASSFRGRDTEAFF; CDR3nt: TGTGCCAGTAGTTTCAGGGGGCGCGACACTGAAGCTTTCTTT
v_gene: TRBV10-3; j_gene: TRBJ1-1; abundance: NA; d_gene: TRBD1; CDR3aa: CAITPGTGILNTEAFF; CDR3nt: TGTGCCATCACCCCCGGGACAGGAATATTGAACACTGAAGCTTTCTTT